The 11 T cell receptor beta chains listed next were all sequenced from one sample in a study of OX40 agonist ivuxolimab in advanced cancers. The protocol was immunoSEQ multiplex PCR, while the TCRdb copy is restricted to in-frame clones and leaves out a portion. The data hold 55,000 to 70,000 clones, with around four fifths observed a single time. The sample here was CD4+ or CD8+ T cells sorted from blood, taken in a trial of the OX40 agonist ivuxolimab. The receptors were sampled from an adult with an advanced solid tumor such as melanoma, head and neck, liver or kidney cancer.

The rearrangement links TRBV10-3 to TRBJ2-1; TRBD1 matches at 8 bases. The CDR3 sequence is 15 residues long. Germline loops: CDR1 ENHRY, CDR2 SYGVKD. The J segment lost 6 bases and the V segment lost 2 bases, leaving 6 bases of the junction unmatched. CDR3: CAISETRTGFNEQFF. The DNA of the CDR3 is TGTGCCATCAGTGAGACCAGGACAGGGTTCAATGAGCAGTTCTTC.

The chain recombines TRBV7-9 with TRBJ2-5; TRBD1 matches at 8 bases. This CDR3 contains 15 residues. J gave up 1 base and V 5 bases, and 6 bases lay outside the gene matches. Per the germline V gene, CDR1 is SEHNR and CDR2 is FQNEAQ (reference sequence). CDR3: CASSVGQALQETQYF. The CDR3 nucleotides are TGTGCCAGCAGCGTGGGACAGGCCCTCCAAGAGACCCAGTACTTC.

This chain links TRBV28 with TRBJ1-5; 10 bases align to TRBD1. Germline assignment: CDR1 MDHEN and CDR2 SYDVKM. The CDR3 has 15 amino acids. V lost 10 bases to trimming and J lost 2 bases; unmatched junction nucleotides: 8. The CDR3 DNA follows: TGTGCCATTCCCCGGGACAGGGGCCGCAATCAGCCCCAGCATTTT. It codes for CAIPRDRGRNQPQHF.

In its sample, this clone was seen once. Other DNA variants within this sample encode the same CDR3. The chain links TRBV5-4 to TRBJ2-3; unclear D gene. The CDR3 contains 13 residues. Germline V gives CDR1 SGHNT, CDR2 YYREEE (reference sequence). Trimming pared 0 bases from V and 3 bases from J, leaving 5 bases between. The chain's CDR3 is CASSLGSTDTQYF. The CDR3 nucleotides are TGTGCCAGCAGCTTGGGCAGTACAGATACGCAGTATTTT.

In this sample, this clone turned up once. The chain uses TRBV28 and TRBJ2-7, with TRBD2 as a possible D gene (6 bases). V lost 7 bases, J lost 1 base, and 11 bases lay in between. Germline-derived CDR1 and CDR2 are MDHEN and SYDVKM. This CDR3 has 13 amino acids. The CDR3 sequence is CASKTGASYEQYF. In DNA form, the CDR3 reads TGTGCCAGCAAAACGGGAGCTTCCTACGAGCAGTACTTC.

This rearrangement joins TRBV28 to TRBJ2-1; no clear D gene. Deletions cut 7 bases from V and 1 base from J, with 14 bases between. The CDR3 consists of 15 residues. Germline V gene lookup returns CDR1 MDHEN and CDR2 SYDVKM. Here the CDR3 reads CASTPVLWSYNEQFF. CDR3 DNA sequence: TGTGCCAGCACCCCAGTCCTATGGTCCTACAATGAGCAGTTCTTC.

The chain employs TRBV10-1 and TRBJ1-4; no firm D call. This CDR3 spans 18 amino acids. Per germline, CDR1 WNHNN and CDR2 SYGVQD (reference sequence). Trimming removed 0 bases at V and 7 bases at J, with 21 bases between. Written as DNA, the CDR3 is TGCGCCAGCAGTGAGTCGACTCCGGGCAGCGCCTTTGGTGAAAAACTGTTTTTT. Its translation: CASSESTPGSAFGEKLFF.

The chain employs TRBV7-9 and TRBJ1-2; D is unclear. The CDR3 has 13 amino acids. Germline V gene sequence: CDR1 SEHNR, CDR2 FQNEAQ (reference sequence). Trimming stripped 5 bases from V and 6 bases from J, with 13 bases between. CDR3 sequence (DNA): TGTGCCAGCAGCCTATCATCTACCGATGGCTACACCTTC. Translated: CASSLSSTDGYTF. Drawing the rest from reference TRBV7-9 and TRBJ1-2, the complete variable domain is DTGVSQNPRHKITKRGQNVTFRCDPISEHNRLYWYRQTLGQGPEFLTYFQNEAQLEKSRLLSDRFSAERPKGSFSTLEIQRTEQGDSAMYLCASSLSSTDGYTFGSGTRLTVV.

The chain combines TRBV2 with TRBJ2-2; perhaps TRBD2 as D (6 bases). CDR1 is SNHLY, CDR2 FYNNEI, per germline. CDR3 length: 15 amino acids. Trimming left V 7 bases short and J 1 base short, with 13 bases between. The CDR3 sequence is CASKQPSENTGELFF. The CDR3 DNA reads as TGTGCCAGCAAACAGCCTAGCGAGAACACCGGGGAGCTGTTTTTT.

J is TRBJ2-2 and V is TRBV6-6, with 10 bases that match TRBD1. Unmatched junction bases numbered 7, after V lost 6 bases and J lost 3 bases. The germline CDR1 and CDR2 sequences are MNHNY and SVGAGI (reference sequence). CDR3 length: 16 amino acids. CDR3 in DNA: TGTGCCAGCAGCCATCGACAGGGGGCCGACACCGGGGAGCTGTTTTTT. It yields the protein CASSHRQGADTGELFF.

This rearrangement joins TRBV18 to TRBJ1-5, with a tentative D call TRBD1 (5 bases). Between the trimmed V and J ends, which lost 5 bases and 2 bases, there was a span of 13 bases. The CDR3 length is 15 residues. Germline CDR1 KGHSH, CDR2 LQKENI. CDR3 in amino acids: CASSSAGVGNQPQHF. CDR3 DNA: TGTGCCAGCTCATCGGCGGGGGTCGGCAATCAGCCCCAGCATTTT.